These 21 T cell receptor beta chains were sequenced from one sample in a study of cytomegalovirus exposure and HLA in healthy donors. Primers for the PCR totalled 60 Vbeta and 13 Jbeta. Here immunoSEQ multiplex PCR was the method, and the copy in TCRdb shows in-frame clones only, minus some. The data contain roughly 160,000 clones, 82% of them singletons. The sample taken for sequencing was PBMCs. These receptors all come from a male donor in good health and CMV-seropositive.

This chain uses TRBV7-8 with TRBJ2-1; 8 positions match TRBD2. The germline V gene has CDR1 SGHVS and CDR2 FQNEAQ. V lost 2 bases, J lost 5 bases, and 8 bases stayed unmatched. CDR3 length: 16 residues. The CDR3 is CASSLTERETHNEQFF. The CDR3 region has the DNA TGTGCCAGCAGCTTAACTGAGCGGGAGACGCACAATGAGCAGTTCTTC.

The chain joins TRBV19 to TRBJ2-5, with 7 bases identical to TRBD1. Losses at the gene ends were 6 bases for V and 7 bases for J; bases not matched to a gene: 5. The germline CDR1 and CDR2 sequences are LNHDA and SQIVND (reference sequence). The CDR3 runs 12 residues. This chain's CDR3 is CASRTGWGTQYF. CDR3 coding DNA: TGTGCCAGTAGGACAGGGTGGGGGACCCAGTACTTC.

The chain joins TRBV4-1 to TRBJ1-4; TRBD1 might be the D (5 bases). The J call may be faulty, since TRBJ2-2 better matches the DNA end. Germline V gives CDR1 MGHRA, CDR2 YSYEKL. This CDR3 has 12 residues. The CDR3 nucleotides read TGCGCCAGCAGCCAAGGGACAGGGGAGCTGTTTTTT. This codes for CASSQGTGELFF.

The rearrangement joins TRBV27 to TRBJ1-5; perhaps TRBD1 as D (6 bases). CDR1 is MNHEY and CDR2 is SMNVEV in the germline V gene (reference sequence). V was trimmed by 2 bases and J by 4 bases, leaving 15 bases between them. The CDR3 has 16 amino acids. The chain's CDR3 is CASSLELGHDNQPQHF. The DNA for the CDR3 is TGTGCCAGCAGTTTAGAATTGGGACATGATAATCAGCCCCAGCATTTT.

This chain connects TRBV18 to TRBJ1-4; 7 bases map to TRBD1. Germline-derived CDR1 and CDR2 are KGHSH and LQKENI. V lost 3 bases to trimming and J lost 5 bases; unmatched junction nucleotides: 3. The CDR3 totals 14 residues. For the CDR3, the DNA is TGTGCCAGCTCACCCGGGACAGTGAATGAAAAACTGTTTTTT. It translates to CASSPGTVNEKLFF.

This clone was detected only a few times. V usage is TRBV27 and J usage is TRBJ2-7; perhaps TRBD2 as D (7 bases). V was pared by 8 bases and J by 6 bases, with 29 bases between. This CDR3 comprises 17 residues. From germline, CDR1 is MNHEY and CDR2 SMNVEV (reference sequence). The CDR3 bases are TGTGCCAGCCAACTTGGGGGGGGGCTTACAAGGGCCGGCGAGCAGTACTTC. It yields the protein CASQLGGGLTRAGEQYF.

This clone showed up just a few times. The V call is TRBV15, the J call TRBJ1-2; the D gene is possibly TRBD1 (6 bases). Germline CDR1 reads LNHNV; CDR2 reads YYDKDF (reference sequence). The CDR3 extends over 15 amino acids. With 2 bases removed from V and 0 bases from J, the gap between germline ends came to 10 bases. Here the CDR3 reads CATSRPGTTNYGYTF. CDR3 sequence (DNA): TGTGCCACCAGCAGACCCGGGACAACTAACTATGGCTACACCTTC.

The chain combines TRBV4-2 with TRBJ1-4; possible D gene TRBD1, 6 bases. From germline, CDR1 is LGHNA and CDR2 YNFKEQ. The CDR3 is 15 residues long. V lost 0 bases to trimming and J lost 10 bases, with 15 bases between them. Written as DNA, the CDR3 is TGTGCCAGCAGCCAAGACCGACAGGAATCCGGAAAACTGTTTTTT. This codes for CASSQDRQESGKLFF.

This rearrangement joins TRBV5-5 to TRBJ1-1, with 10 bases identical to TRBD1. Germline V gene data show CDR1 as SGHKS and CDR2 as YYEKEE (reference sequence). This CDR3 is built from 15 residues. V gave up 4 bases and J gave up 1 base; unmatched junction bases: 4. The CDR3 spells CASSEWTGGNTEAFF. In DNA, the CDR3 is TGTGCCAGCAGCGAGTGGACAGGGGGGAACACTGAAGCTTTCTTT. Full variable domain (missing parts from reference TRBV5-5 and TRBJ1-1): DAGVTQSPTHLIKTRGQQVTLRCSPISGHKSVSWYQQVLGQGPQFIFQYYEKEERGRGNFPDRFSARQFPNYSSELNVNALLLGDSALYLCASSEWTGGNTEAFFGQGTRLTVV.

The chain combines TRBV2 with TRBJ1-1; D gene uncertain. This CDR3 comprises 13 residues. V was trimmed by 4 bases and J by 1 base, leaving 7 bases between them. The germline gives CDR1 SNHLY, CDR2 FYNNEI. CDR3 sequence (DNA): TGTGCCAGCAGTGCAAGAGAGAACACTGAAGCTTTCTTT. Its protein product is CASSARENTEAFF.

The chain uses TRBV9 and TRBJ2-3; D might be TRBD2 (5 bases). Per germline, CDR1 SGDLS and CDR2 YYNGEE. The CDR3 contains 15 residues. Trimming took 0 bases from V and 2 from J, leaving 10 bases between them. The CDR3 spells CASSVGGGPTDTQYF. CDR3 coding DNA: TGTGCCAGCAGCGTAGGTGGAGGACCCACAGATACGCAGTATTTT.

This clone appeared a few times. V is TRBV7-2 and J is TRBJ1-4; 7 positions agree with TRBD1. The CDR3 spans 15 residues. Trimming took 5 bases from V and 7 from J; bases not matched to a gene: 10. CDR1 is SGHTA, CDR2 FQGNSA, per germline. The CDR3 is CASSRLGQVGEKLFF. In nucleotides, the CDR3 is TGTGCCAGCAGCCGACTCGGACAGGTCGGTGAAAAACTGTTTTTT.

The chain combines TRBV7-8 with TRBJ2-7, with D perhaps TRBD1 (5 bases). CDR1 SGHVS and CDR2 FQNEAQ come from the germline V gene. This CDR3 has 14 amino acids. Trimming stripped 1 base from V and 4 bases from J, with 11 bases between. CDR3 DNA sequence: TGTGCCAGCAGCTTAGAGGGCAGGGCGTACGAGCAGTACTTC. This gives the protein CASSLEGRAYEQYF.

The CDR3 here is CAWGGNRGRGAFF. CDR3 bases: TGTGCCTGGGGGGGAAACAGGGGACGTGGAGCTTTCTTT. The rearrangement joins TRBV30 to TRBJ1-1; TRBD1 matches 7 bases. The CDR3 is made up of 13 amino acids. Germline CDR1 reads GTSNPN; CDR2 reads SVGIG (reference sequence). V trimming: 5 bases; J trimming: 10 bases; junction bases outside the gene matches: 13.

This chain links TRBV2 with TRBJ2-7; a weak D match, TRBD2 (5 bases). Germline V gene sequence: CDR1 SNHLY, CDR2 FYNNEI. V shed 10 bases and J shed 1 base, with 17 bases lying between them. CDR3 length: 14 residues. The CDR3 DNA follows: TGTGCCACTAGGGAGACATTTCTTTCCTACGAGCAGTACTTC. It yields the protein CATRETFLSYEQYF.

This sequence joins TRBV4-1 and TRBJ2-7; TRBD2 agrees at 7 bases. The CDR3 is 16 residues long. After removal of 3 bases from V and 2 bases from J, the junction contained 10 bases not matched to a gene. Germline CDR1 reads MGHRA; CDR2 reads YSYEKL. CDR3 amino acids: CASSHVGLAVTYEQYF. The CDR3 DNA reads TGCGCCAGCAGCCACGTCGGGCTAGCGGTGACCTACGAGCAGTACTTC.

J is TRBJ1-2 and V is TRBV28; unclear D gene. The CDR3 length is 13 residues. Trimming left V 6 bases short and J 2 bases short, with 10 bases between. The germline gives CDR1 MDHEN, CDR2 SYDVKM. The CDR3 DNA sequence: TGTGCCAGCAGGGAGGAAGCGAACTATGGCTACACCTTC. Translation: CASREEANYGYTF.

V usage is TRBV18 and J usage is TRBJ2-3, with 10 bases identical to TRBD2. Germline V gives CDR1 KGHSH, CDR2 LQKENI. With 3 bases clipped from V and 4 bases from J, the junction kept 1 base outside the gene matches. CDR3 length: 14 residues. The CDR3 region has the DNA TGTGCCAGCTCACCTCTAGCGGGGGCAGATACGCAGTATTTT. As protein: CASSPLAGADTQYF.

This rearrangement joins TRBV20-1 to TRBJ2-7; D might be TRBD1 (5 bases). The CDR3 runs to 11 residues. The germline V gene has CDR1 DFQATT and CDR2 SNEGSKA (reference sequence). Between the trimmed V and J ends, which lost 3 bases and 5 bases, there was a span of 8 bases. The CDR3 sequence is CSASQGHEQYF. The CDR3 bases are TGCAGTGCTAGCCAGGGCCACGAGCAGTACTTC.

This clone was picked up one time. This sequence joins TRBV30 and TRBJ1-1, with D hard to call. The CDR3 covers 13 residues. The V gene lost 8 bases and the J gene lost 1 base, with 14 bases spanning the gap. Germline values: CDR1 GTSNPN, CDR2 SVGIG (reference sequence). Here the CDR3 reads CALIRERNTEAFF. The CDR3 DNA sequence: TGTGCCCTGATTAGGGAGAGGAACACTGAAGCTTTCTTT. Full variable domain (missing parts from reference TRBV30 and TRBJ1-1): SQTIHQWPATLVQPVGSPLSLECTVEGTSNPNLYWYRQAAGRGLQLLFYSVGIGQISSEVPQNLSASRPQDRQFILSSKKLLLSDSGFYLCALIRERNTEAFFGQGTRLTVV.

The CDR3 DNA reads TGTGCCAGTGGCGGATTGGGGGGGCTTGGCTTTGGGGCCAACGTCCTGACTTTC. Encoded protein: CASGGLGGLGFGANVLTF. This chain joins TRBV19 and TRBJ2-6, with a tentative D call TRBD2 (7 bases). There are 18 residues in the CDR3. Deletions cut 8 bases from V and 3 bases from J, with 23 bases between. Germline-derived CDR1 and CDR2 are LNHDA and SQIVND (reference sequence).